Each of the 20 T cell receptor beta chains below was sequenced from the same sample in a study of shared clonotypes between healthy human individuals. The protocol was immunoSEQ multiplex PCR, while the TCRdb copy is restricted to in-frame clones and leaves out a portion. The table records some 2,500,000 clones, over 85% of them present only once. Sequencing was performed on naive CD4+ T cells from PBMCs. As for subset: CD45RA+ positively selected. The source of these receptors is a man younger than 35 in good health. Some clones in this sample may be carry-over from other donors' samples.

J is TRBJ2-5 and V is TRBV28, with 7 bases identical to TRBD2. The trim removed 4 bases at V and 4 bases at J, leaving 6 bases unmatched. The CDR3 is made up of 14 amino acids. Germline V CDR1 and CDR2: MDHEN, SYDVKM. The CDR3, as DNA: TGTGCCAGCAGTTGGGGGGGGAGTCGAGAGACCCAGTACTTC. Its protein product is CASSWGGSRETQYF. Using reference TRBV28 and TRBJ2-5 for the parts outside the CDR3, the full variable domain is DVKVTQSSRYLVKRTGEKVFLECVQDMDHENMFWYRQDPGLGLRLIYFSYDVKMKEKGDIPEGYSVSREKKERFSLILESASTNQTSMYLCASSWGGSRETQYFGPGTRLLVL.

The chain combines TRBV11-2 with TRBJ2-7, with TRBD1 identical over 9 bases. V lost 6 bases and J lost 1; bases outside the gene matches: 7. Per the germline V gene, CDR1 is SGHAT and CDR2 is FQNNGV. This CDR3 comprises 15 residues. CDR3 in DNA: TGTGCCAGCAGGCAGCCCGGGACAGGGTCCTACGAGCAGTACTTC. It translates to CASRQPGTGSYEQYF.

V usage is TRBV2 and J usage is TRBJ2-3, with D possibly being TRBD1 (6 bases). This CDR3 has 14 amino acids. Germline CDR1 and CDR2: SNHLY and FYNNEI. Trimming removed 4 bases from V and 5 bases from J, with 13 bases in between. The CDR3 loop is CASSVSRGRDTQYF. CDR3 nucleotides: TGTGCCAGCAGTGTTAGCAGGGGTCGAGATACGCAGTATTTT.

The chain combines TRBV30 with TRBJ2-1; D gene unclear. Trimming shortened V by 0 bases and J by 3 bases, and 9 bases separated the two germline ends. The CDR3 totals 14 residues. In germline, CDR1 is GTSNPN, CDR2 SVGIG (reference sequence). This CDR3 is CAWSVSTLYNEQFF. DNA of the CDR3: TGTGCCTGGAGTGTAAGTACCCTCTACAATGAGCAGTTCTTC.

V is TRBV5-8 and J is TRBJ2-5; 9 bases agree with TRBD1. The CDR3 has 15 residues. V was clipped by 5 bases and J by 5 bases; unmatched bases: 10. CDR1 SGHTS and CDR2 YDEGEE come from the germline V gene. Here the CDR3 reads CASSIGTGFPETQYF. In DNA, the CDR3 is TGTGCCAGCAGTATAGGGACAGGGTTCCCGGAGACCCAGTACTTC.

The V gene is TRBV28, the J gene TRBJ2-7, with 12 nucleotides matching TRBD1. The CDR3 length is 15 residues. Germline-derived CDR1 and CDR2 are MDHEN and SYDVKM. The V gene end was trimmed by 5 bases and the J gene end by 6 bases; junction bases not matched to a gene: 8. CDR3 protein: CASSTPGQGASEQYF. CDR3 sequence (DNA): TGTGCCAGCAGTACACCGGGACAGGGGGCAAGCGAGCAGTACTTC.

This clone was detected a few times. The J gene is TRBJ1-1, the V gene TRBV30, with 7 bases matching TRBD1. In germline, CDR1 is GTSNPN, CDR2 SVGIG (reference sequence). The CDR3 is 13 amino acids. V dropped 1 base and J dropped 5; count of bases not matched to a gene: 4. CDR3 residues: CAWSAGGFTEAFF. CDR3 DNA: TGTGCCTGGAGTGCAGGGGGATTTACTGAAGCTTTCTTT.

CDR3 DNA sequence: TGTGCCAGCAGTGACCCCAGGGGACTTGAAGCTTTCTTT. This encodes CASSDPRGLEAFF. The chain couples TRBV6-4 to TRBJ1-1; D is possibly TRBD1 (6 bases). Deletions cut 2 bases from V and 7 bases from J, with 11 bases between. The CDR3 has 13 amino acids. Germline assignment: CDR1 MRHNA and CDR2 SNTAGT.

The genes are TRBV28 and TRBJ1-2; D perhaps matches TRBD1 (6 bases). The CDR3 has 14 residues. The germline CDR1 and CDR2 sequences are MDHEN and SYDVKM. Between the trimmed V and J ends, which lost 7 bases and 4 bases, there was a span of 16 bases. In nucleotides, the CDR3 is TGTGCCAGCACCTCGACAGGACTCTCCTATGGCTACACCTTC. Amino acid sequence: CASTSTGLSYGYTF.

V is TRBV20-1 and J is TRBJ1-2; no clear D. This CDR3 region has 11 residues. Trimming took off 5 bases at V and 5 bases at J, with 9 bases between the two ends. Germline CDR1 DFQATT, CDR2 SNEGSKA (reference sequence). CDR3 residues: CSAPQSYGYTF. The CDR3 coding sequence is TGCAGTGCTCCCCAGAGTTATGGCTACACCTTC.

As to this clone: The identical CDR3 is also encoded by other nucleotide sequences in the sample. The chain links TRBV18 to TRBJ1-1; D is ambiguous. The CDR3 runs 14 residues. Germline V lookup: CDR1 KGHSH, CDR2 LQKENI. V lost 0 bases to trimming and J lost 2 bases, with 7 bases between them. CDR3: CASSPPGVNTEAFF. The CDR3 coding sequence is TGTGCCAGCTCACCACCGGGAGTTAACACTGAAGCTTTCTTT.

Of note for this clone: The sample contains more than one DNA sequence encoding this CDR3. The chain couples TRBV7-2 to TRBJ2-7; 12 bases fit TRBD2. The germline V gene has CDR1 SGHTA and CDR2 FQGNSA. V shed 5 bases and J 0 bases; nucleotides not matched to a gene: 8. The CDR3 contains 17 residues. The CDR3 DNA follows: TGTGCCAGCAGCCGCGGACTAGCGGGGCAGAGCTCCTACGAGCAGTACTTC. Amino acid sequence: CASSRGLAGQSSYEQYF.

The chain uses TRBV28 and TRBJ1-5, with 7 bases fitting TRBD1. This CDR3 has 14 amino acids. Germline values: CDR1 MDHEN, CDR2 SYDVKM. Trimming cost V 6 bases and J 6 bases; bases outside gene matches: 8. The chain's CDR3 is CASSRGGRGQPQHF. The CDR3 DNA reads as TGTGCCAGCAGCAGGGGGGGCCGGGGTCAGCCCCAGCATTTT.

The table lists this clone with a few counts. The chain carries TRBV30 and TRBJ1-1; no definite D call. Germline CDR1 GTSNPN, CDR2 SVGIG (reference sequence). V was shortened by 0 bases and J by 4 bases, with 6 bases between the two germline ends. There are 12 residues in the CDR3. Here the CDR3 DNA reads TGTGCCTGGAGTGTAGCAAGCACTGAAGCTTTCTTT. Its translation: CAWSVASTEAFF. Full variable domain (remainder filled in from reference TRBV30 and TRBJ1-1): SQTIHQWPATLVQPVGSPLSLECTVEGTSNPNLYWYRQAAGRGLQLLFYSVGIGQISSEVPQNLSASRPQDRQFILSSKKLLLSDSGFYLCAWSVASTEAFFGQGTRLTVV.

The chain couples TRBV18 to TRBJ1-1; 12 bases match TRBD1. CDR1 is KGHSH and CDR2 is LQKENI in the germline V gene. V lost 3 bases and J lost 3; bases outside the gene matches: 17. The CDR3 extends over 20 amino acids. The CDR3 bases are TGTGCCAGCTCACCGCGGGTGGGACAGGGGGCAATGGGGCAGGACACTGAAGCTTTCTTT. The encoded protein is CASSPRVGQGAMGQDTEAFF.

The chain uses TRBV5-1 and TRBJ2-5; TRBD2 aligns across 8 bases. The germline V gene encodes CDR1 SGHRS and CDR2 YFSETQ. V lost 4 bases to trimming and J lost 0 bases; unmatched junction nucleotides: 8. CDR3 size: 16 residues. The CDR3 sequence: CASSPTSGGYQETQYF. In DNA, the CDR3 is TGCGCCAGCAGCCCTACTAGCGGCGGGTACCAAGAGACCCAGTACTTC. The variable domain in full, completed from reference TRBV5-1 and TRBJ2-5, reads KAGVTQTPRYLIKTRGQQVTLSCSPISGHRSVSWYQQTPGQGLQFLFEYFSETQRNKGNFPGRFSGRQFSNSRSEMNVSTLELGDSALYLCASSPTSGGYQETQYFGPGTRLLVL.

The gene calls are TRBV10-3 and TRBJ1-5, with TRBD1 identical over 7 bases. The CDR3 is made up of 14 amino acids. Trimming at V came to 7 bases and at J to 4 bases, leaving 7 bases not matched to a gene. Germline V CDR1 and CDR2: ENHRY, SYGVKD. The CDR3 here is CAITRGQTNQPQHF. DNA of the CDR3: TGTGCCATCACTAGGGGACAGACAAATCAGCCCCAGCATTTT.

This chain connects TRBV28 to TRBJ2-7, with TRBD1 matching over 8 bases. CDR1 is MDHEN and CDR2 is SYDVKM in the germline V gene. J lost 1 base, V lost 2 bases, and 7 bases had no gene match. This CDR3 comprises 16 residues. In nucleotides, the CDR3 is TGTGCCAGCAGTTTAAGTTCTAGGACAGGGTCCTACGAGCAGTACTTC. Protein: CASSLSSRTGSYEQYF. Full variable domain (outside the CDR3, taken from reference TRBV28 and TRBJ2-7): DVKVTQSSRYLVKRTGEKVFLECVQDMDHENMFWYRQDPGLGLRLIYFSYDVKMKEKGDIPEGYSVSREKKERFSLILESASTNQTSMYLCASSLSSRTGSYEQYFGPGTRLTVT.

The chain has TRBV28 and TRBJ2-5; TRBD2 agrees at 13 bases. The J call may be wrong; the DNA end is better matched by TRBJ2-7. The germline V gene encodes CDR1 MDHEN and CDR2 SYDVKM. This CDR3 is 14 amino acids long. CDR3 in amino acids: CASSRGLAGHEQYF. The CDR3 DNA is TGTGCCAGCAGCCGGGGACTAGCGGGACACGAGCAGTACTTC.

This clone appeared a single time. The chain combines TRBV18 with TRBJ2-7; D is unresolved. V lost 3 bases, J lost 0 bases, and 15 bases lay in between. This CDR3 is built from 16 residues. Germline V CDR1 and CDR2: KGHSH, LQKENI. The CDR3 spells CASSPVVQEFSYEQYF. The DNA of the CDR3 is TGTGCCAGCTCACCGGTAGTGCAAGAATTCTCCTACGAGCAGTACTTC.